Each of the 9 T cell receptor beta chains below was sequenced from the same sample in a study of human thymus T cells. TCRdb keeps only in-frame clones here, not all; method: immunoSEQ multiplex PCR. Seen here are about 78,000 clones, around 96% observed once, and the top ten hold just over 0.03%. Thymic material originated from resections removed in the course of corrective heart surgery. Material for sequencing was thymus tissue. Receptor source: a boy less than two years old with a congenital heart defect but otherwise immunologically healthy.

V usage is TRBV5-1 and J usage is TRBJ2-7; D may be TRBD1 (6 bases). The CDR3 is made up of 16 amino acids. V lost 0 bases and J 1 base, leaving 14 bases between the germline ends. Germline values: CDR1 SGHRS, CDR2 YFSETQ. CDR3 sequence reads: CASSLVVDRPSYEQYF. For the CDR3, the DNA is TGCGCCAGCAGCTTGGTTGTCGACAGGCCGTCCTACGAGCAGTACTTC.

The V call is TRBV19, the J call TRBJ2-3, with 8 bases aligning to TRBD1. This CDR3 is 17 amino acids long. V lost 2 bases to trimming and J lost 2 bases; unmatched junction nucleotides: 9. Germline CDR1 LNHDA, CDR2 SQIVND (reference sequence). CDR3 coding DNA: TGTGCCAGTAGTATAAAGGGAGACAGGGGTTTCACAGATACGCAGTATTTT. Translating it yields CASSIKGDRGFTDTQYF.

This chain uses TRBV11-3 with TRBJ2-3, with TRBD2 matching 8 bases. After removal of 5 bases from V and 4 bases from J, the junction contained 11 bases not matched to a gene. Germline V lookup: CDR1 SGHNT, CDR2 YENEEA. The CDR3 covers 16 residues. The CDR3 here is CASSPEVGGGSDTQYF. The DNA for the CDR3 is TGTGCCAGCAGCCCCGAAGTTGGCGGGGGGTCAGATACGCAGTATTTT.

V and J are TRBV7-3 and TRBJ1-5, with 8 nucleotides matching TRBD1. V lost 6 bases and J lost 6; bases outside the gene matches: 10. Looked up from germline, CDR1 is SGHTA and CDR2 is FQGTGA. The CDR3 length is 15 residues. The DNA for the CDR3 is TGTGCCAGCAGTTCCAGAGGACAGGGTGTTCAGCCCCAGCATTTT. It is translated as CASSSRGQGVQPQHF.

The rearrangement uses TRBV29-1 and TRBJ2-1; 15 bases map to TRBD2. With V trimmed by 7 bases and J by 2 bases, 9 bases remained unmatched. The CDR3 extends over 17 amino acids. Germline V lookup: CDR1 SQVTM, CDR2 ANQGSEA. CDR3 nucleotide sequence: TGCAGCGCCGCCGGGACTAGCGGGAGGCCGACCTACAATGAGCAGTTCTTC. Encoded protein: CSAAGTSGRPTYNEQFF.

The chain employs TRBV15 and TRBJ2-3, with D perhaps being TRBD1 or TRBD2 (6 bases each). CDR3 size: 18 residues. Between the trimmed V and J ends, which lost 5 bases and 0 bases, there was a span of 21 bases. The germline V gene encodes CDR1 LNHNV and CDR2 YYDKDF (reference sequence). The CDR3 DNA is TGTGCCACCAGCCTTACTAGCAGGGGCTCCGGTAGCACAGATACGCAGTATTTT. Protein product: CATSLTSRGSGSTDTQYF.

This chain connects TRBV28 to TRBJ1-1; no reliable D call. The germline V gene has CDR1 MDHEN and CDR2 SYDVKM. V lost 6 bases and J lost 2, with 13 bases in between. The CDR3 totals 14 residues. CDR3 residues: CASRKGRLNTEAFF. CDR3 nucleotide sequence: TGTGCCAGCAGGAAGGGTCGCCTCAACACTGAAGCTTTCTTT.

The rearrangement joins TRBV10-3 to TRBJ2-7; D perhaps matches TRBD2 (6 bases). Trimming left V 0 bases short and J 2 bases short, with 14 bases between. Germline V gene sequence: CDR1 ENHRY, CDR2 SYGVKD. The CDR3 spans 16 residues. CDR3 sequence reads: CAISESGTSLAYEQYF. The CDR3 nucleotides are TGTGCCATCAGTGAGTCGGGTACTAGCCTTGCCTACGAGCAGTACTTC.

The V call is TRBV9, the J call TRBJ2-6; D could derive from TRBD1 or TRBD2 (5 bases each). The CDR3 runs to 18 residues. Germline CDR1 SGDLS, CDR2 YYNGEE. The germline V and J ends were trimmed by 3 bases and 5 bases, with 21 bases remaining between them. The CDR3 bases are TGTGCCAGCAGCGCTAATGGGGACCCCTGGAGCTGGGCCAACGTCCTGACTTTC. This sequence encodes CASSANGDPWSWANVLTF.